This TCR beta chain was captured in a study of blood T cells in healthy people across ages. Findings of the study overall: More naive CD4+ cells and higher diversity marked long-lived donors relative to aged donors. Age advanced and TCR beta diversity per million T cells fell, roughly linearly.

The authors drew around 11 milliliters of peripheral blood from each donor. CDR1 SGDLS and CDR2 YYNGEE come from the germline V gene. The CDR3 spans 16 residues. V lost 4 bases and J lost 0, with 14 bases in between. For the second PCR, which ran for about 7 to 11 cycles, a sample-barcoded 5' primer and a J-beta primer mix were used. Every cDNA molecule bore a tag from a template-switch adaptor containing 12 random nucleotides. TCRdb processed the 5' RACE reads anew with MiXCR; each CDR3 protein has one entry. The table shows more than 550,000 distinct CDR3 sequences, with over 20% occurring only once. A note on this clonotype: The antigen remains unidentified.

This chain joins TRBV9 and TRBJ2-1; D is undetermined. The sequencing sample was made of blood. This TCR came from a man between 65 and 85 years old in good health. CDR3 coding DNA: TGTGCCAGCAGCCCCCTGTTACTGAGCTCCTACAATGAGCAGTTCTTC. It specifies CASSPLLLSSYNEQFF. The whole variable domain, remainder taken from reference TRBV9 and TRBJ2-1, is DSGVTQTPKHLITATGQRVTLRCSPRSGDLSVYWYQQSLDQGLQFLIQYYNGEERAKGNILERFSAQQFPDLHSELNLSSLELGDSALYFCASSPLLLSSYNEQFFGPGTRLTVL.